A selection of T cell receptor beta chains follows, all from one sample in a study of somatic mutations in cytotoxic T cells in rheumatoid arthritis. Sequencing was performed with immunoSEQ multiplex PCR; in TCRdb, only in-frame clones are kept and a portion is missing. The sample consists of 2,500 to 3,000 clones, over 50% of them appearing once. Specimen: CD8+ T cells sorted from synovial fluid. The receptors shown here come from a young woman with rheumatoid arthritis. Each CDR3 is given with its conserved first and last residue. Fields, in order: CDR3 DNA, CDR3 protein, D gene, J gene, V gene, clone size. A D gene is named only where the DNA matches it firmly. The size entry is marked missing in some rows and otherwise reads once, few, many or a size class.

CDR3 DNA: TGTGCCTTTAAACCGGACAGGGGAAACACCATATATTTT
CDR3 protein: CAFKPDRGNTIYF
D gene: TRBD1
J gene: TRBJ1-3
V gene: TRBV30
clone size: -

CDR3 DNA: TGTGCCAGCAGCCCTCCGGGGGTGTACTACAATGAGCAGTTCTTC
CDR3 protein: CASSPPGVYYNEQFF
D gene: -
J gene: TRBJ2-1
V gene: TRBV7-2
clone size: -

CDR3 DNA: TGTGCCAGCAGCCGGACAAGTATAGATGAGCAGTTCTTC
CDR3 protein: CASSRTSIDEQFF
D gene: -
J gene: TRBJ2-1
V gene: TRBV13
clone size: -

CDR3 DNA: TGCAGTGCTATCTATGTAGAGACCCAGTACTTC
CDR3 protein: CSAIYVETQYF
D gene: -
J gene: TRBJ2-5
V gene: TRBV20-1
clone size: -

CDR3 DNA: TGTGCCAGCAGCTTAGCGCCAGGCTACGAGCAGTACTTC
CDR3 protein: CASSLAPGYEQYF
D gene: -
J gene: TRBJ2-7
V gene: TRBV7-8
clone size: -

CDR3 DNA: TGTGCCAGCAGTGATACCGGGACTGAGATGAAGCATTTT
CDR3 protein: CASSDTGTEMKHF
D gene: -
J gene: TRBJ1-5
V gene: TRBV2
clone size: -

CDR3 DNA: TGTGCCAGCTCCCCCCAAAGAGCGTTAGCCAAAAACATTCAGTACTTC
CDR3 protein: CASSPQRALAKNIQYF
D gene: -
J gene: TRBJ2-4
V gene: TRBV18
clone size: -

CDR3 DNA: TGTGCCAGCAGCCCATATGGGGCTTCCGAGCAGTACTTC
CDR3 protein: CASSPYGASEQYF
D gene: -
J gene: TRBJ2-7
V gene: TRBV7-2
clone size: few

CDR3 DNA: TGCGCCAGCAGCCCCGACAGGGGCGGGACTGAAGCTTTCTTT
CDR3 protein: CASSPDRGGTEAFF
D gene: TRBD1
J gene: TRBJ1-1
V gene: TRBV4-1
clone size: few

CDR3 DNA: TGTGCCAGCAGCCTAGGGCTAGCGGGAGGAGGCGGGGAGCTGTTTTTT
CDR3 protein: CASSLGLAGGGGELFF
D gene: TRBD2
J gene: TRBJ2-2
V gene: TRBV9
clone size: -

CDR3 DNA: TGTGCCAGCAGTCCTAGGGACAGGAGTAATGAAAAACTGTTTTTT
CDR3 protein: CASSPRDRSNEKLFF
D gene: TRBD1
J gene: TRBJ1-4
V gene: TRBV27
clone size: -

CDR3 DNA: TGTGCCAGCAGCTTAGATTCGCTAGCGGGAGGGCCGTCGAGCACCGGGGAGCTGTTTTTT
CDR3 protein: CASSLDSLAGGPSSTGELFF
D gene: TRBD2
J gene: TRBJ2-2
V gene: TRBV11-2
clone size: -

CDR3 DNA: TGCGCCAGCAGCTTCGCAACAGGGGAGCAGTACTTC
CDR3 protein: CASSFATGEQYF
D gene: -
J gene: TRBJ2-7
V gene: TRBV5-1
clone size: -

CDR3 DNA: TGTGCCAGCAGTTACCCTAGCGGAGAGACAGATACGCAGTATTTT
CDR3 protein: CASSYPSGETDTQYF
D gene: TRBD2
J gene: TRBJ2-3
V gene: TRBV27
clone size: -

CDR3 DNA: TGTGCCAGCAGTGACAGCGATTACACCGGGGAGCTGTTTTTT
CDR3 protein: CASSDSDYTGELFF
D gene: -
J gene: TRBJ2-2
V gene: TRBV6-4
clone size: -

CDR3 DNA: TGTGCCAGCAGCTTAATGGGAGTAGCGGGGGGAACTATCTACAATGAGCAGTTCTTC
CDR3 protein: CASSLMGVAGGTIYNEQFF
D gene: TRBD2
J gene: TRBJ2-1
V gene: TRBV7-3
clone size: -

CDR3 DNA: TGTGCCAGCAGCTCAGGGGCTGTTAGCGTAGCTTTCTTT
CDR3 protein: CASSSGAVSVAFF
D gene: -
J gene: TRBJ1-1
V gene: TRBV7-9
clone size: -

CDR3 DNA: TGTGCCATCAGTGATCTAGCGGGAGGGCCTCCGTACAATGAGCAGTTCTTC
CDR3 protein: CAISDLAGGPPYNEQFF
D gene: TRBD2
J gene: TRBJ2-1
V gene: TRBV10-3
clone size: -

CDR3 DNA: TGTGCCAGCAGCTTAGTTGTAAGGGGCGAAGTAGCTTTCTTT
CDR3 protein: CASSLVVRGEVAFF
D gene: -
J gene: TRBJ1-1
V gene: TRBV7-9
clone size: -

CDR3 DNA: TGTGCCACCACTACAGGGACTGAAGCTTTCTTT
CDR3 protein: CATTTGTEAFF
D gene: -
J gene: TRBJ1-1
V gene: TRBV19
clone size: -

CDR3 DNA: TGTGCCAGCAGCGCAACTCCGGGTGGGGCCACAGATACGCAGTATTTT
CDR3 protein: CASSATPGGATDTQYF
D gene: -
J gene: TRBJ2-3
V gene: TRBV7-3
clone size: -

CDR3 DNA: TGTGCCAGCAGTCCCCGGACTAGACATTATCCAGAGACCCAGTACTTC
CDR3 protein: CASSPRTRHYPETQYF
D gene: TRBD2
J gene: TRBJ2-5
V gene: TRBV28
clone size: -

CDR3 DNA: TGTGCCAGCAGCTTGGGCAGGGCCTACGAGCAGTACTTC
CDR3 protein: CASSLGRAYEQYF
D gene: -
J gene: TRBJ2-7
V gene: TRBV5-6
clone size: -

CDR3 DNA: TGTGCCAGCAGTGATCCTAGCGGGAGGTACCAGAGCTCCTACGAGCAGTACTTC
CDR3 protein: CASSDPSGRYQSSYEQYF
D gene: TRBD2
J gene: TRBJ2-7
V gene: TRBV2
clone size: -

CDR3 DNA: TGTGCCACCAGCGTAGTGGGGCAGGGCTTCTACGAGCAGTACTTC
CDR3 protein: CATSVVGQGFYEQYF
D gene: -
J gene: TRBJ2-7
V gene: TRBV15
clone size: -

CDR3 DNA: TGTGCCAGTAGTATAGTTAGCGATCGGGGCACCGGGGAGCTGTTTTTT
CDR3 protein: CASSIVSDRGTGELFF
D gene: -
J gene: TRBJ2-2
V gene: TRBV19
clone size: -

CDR3 DNA: TGTGCCAGCAGCACCAGCGCGGGTGCGGTGAGAGAGACCCAGTACTTC
CDR3 protein: CASSTSAGAVRETQYF
D gene: -
J gene: TRBJ2-5
V gene: TRBV27
clone size: -

CDR3 DNA: TGTGCCAGCAGTAGTCGGGGGAGCCTCCAAGAGACCCAGTACTTC
CDR3 protein: CASSSRGSLQETQYF
D gene: -
J gene: TRBJ2-5
V gene: TRBV4-2
clone size: few

CDR3 DNA: TGTGCCAGCAGTTTTATGGGGGCGTACTACGAGCAGTACTTC
CDR3 protein: CASSFMGAYYEQYF
D gene: -
J gene: TRBJ2-7
V gene: TRBV28
clone size: -